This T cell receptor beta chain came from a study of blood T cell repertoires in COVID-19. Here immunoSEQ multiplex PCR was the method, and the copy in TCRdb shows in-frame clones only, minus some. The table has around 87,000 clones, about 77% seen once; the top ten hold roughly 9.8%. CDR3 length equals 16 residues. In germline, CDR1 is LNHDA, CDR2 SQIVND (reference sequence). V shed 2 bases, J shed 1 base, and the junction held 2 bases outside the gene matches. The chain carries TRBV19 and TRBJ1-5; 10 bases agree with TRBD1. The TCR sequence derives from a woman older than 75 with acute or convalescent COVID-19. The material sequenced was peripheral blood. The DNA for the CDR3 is TGTGCCAGTAGTATACGACAGGGGGCCAGCAATCAGCCCCAGCATTTT. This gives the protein CASSIRQGASNQPQHF.